This T cell receptor beta chain was obtained from a study of cytomegalovirus exposure and HLA in healthy donors. General study points: Beyond CMV serostatus, there was no information to go on about immune exposure.

The V gene's germline CDR1 is SGHAT and CDR2 FQDESV (reference sequence). The V and J ends lost 5 bases and 5 bases respectively, with 9 bases between them. The CDR3 length is 12 residues. To note about this clone: Antigen specificity is unknown.

Both 60 Vbeta primers and 13 Jbeta primers went into the PCR. The protocol was immunoSEQ multiplex PCR, while the TCRdb copy is restricted to in-frame clones and leaves out a portion. The sample shows about 150,000 clones, about three quarters of them seen only once. Sequencing was carried out using PBMCs. The J gene is TRBJ1-2, the V gene TRBV11-1, with D possibly matching TRBD1 (6 bases). The receptor comes from a man aged 25-45 years in good health and CMV-seropositive. CDR3 region: CASSQGQYGYTF. In nucleotides, the CDR3 is TGTGCCAGCAGCCAAGGACAGTATGGCTACACCTTC. Full variable domain (remainder filled in from reference TRBV11-1 and TRBJ1-2): EAEVAQSPRYKITEKSQAVAFWCDPISGHATLYWYRQILGQGPELLVQFQDESVVDDSQLPKDRFSAERLKGVDSTLKIQPAELGDSAMYLCASSQGQYGYTFGSGTRLTVV.